These 28 T cell receptor beta chains originate from one sample sequenced in a study of CD8 T cells in ankylosing spondylitis. The study's findings and limits: A TCR beta motif of 7 or 8 highly homologous variants appeared characteristic of ankylosing spondylitis blood.

TCRdb recomputed calls from the 5' RACE reads with MiXCR, one row per CDR3 protein. The sample yields hundreds of thousands of distinct CDR3 sequences, 10% to 15% seen once. These receptors have no identified antigens. Specimen: blood, either unsorted or a sorted T cell fraction (not recorded which). These TCRs come from a male donor with ankylosing spondylitis.

This clonotype was detected a few times. V and J are TRBV20-1 and TRBJ2-1, with a possible D match to TRBD2 (5 bases). CDR3 size: 15 residues. Trimming removed 1 base from V and 1 base from J, with 11 bases in between. Germline-derived CDR1 and CDR2 are DFQATT and SNEGSKA (reference sequence). CDR3 sequence: CSARALAGSYNEQFF. In DNA, the CDR3 is TGCAGTGCTAGAGCTCTCGCGGGTTCCTACAATGAGCAGTTCTTC.

This clonotype showed up many times. The V gene is TRBV6-1, the J gene TRBJ1-4; no firm D call. V lost 3 bases and J 5 bases, leaving 16 bases between the germline ends. The CDR3 has 16 residues. Germline CDR1 is MNHNS and CDR2 is SASEGT. The CDR3 nucleotides read TGTGCCAGCAGTGACTACGGGCAGCGACCCAATGAAAAACTGTTTTTT. Its protein product is CASSDYGQRPNEKLFF.

CDR3 amino acids: CASSPRSGTSGSREQFF. CDR3 DNA sequence: TGTGCCAGCAGCCCGCGGTCCGGGACTAGCGGGAGTAGGGAGCAGTTCTTC. This rearrangement joins TRBV9 to TRBJ2-1; 14 bases are shared with TRBD2. J gave up 10 bases and V 4 bases, and 13 bases lay outside the gene matches. The germline V gene encodes CDR1 SGDLS and CDR2 YYNGEE. CDR3 size: 17 residues.

V is TRBV20-1 and J is TRBJ2-7; possibly TRBD1 or TRBD2 for D (5 bases each). CDR1 and CDR2 (germline): DFQATT, SNEGSKA (reference sequence). The CDR3 spans 13 residues. V was trimmed by 6 bases and J by 6 bases, leaving 18 bases between them. CDR3 sequence (DNA): TGCAGTGCCCTGCTGGGGACCCGGGGCGAGCAGTACTTC. This sequence encodes CSALLGTRGEQYF.

V and J are TRBV5-5 and TRBJ2-5; 7 bases match TRBD1. Trimming at V came to 5 bases and at J to 4 bases, leaving 8 bases not matched to a gene. Germline CDR1 is SGHKS and CDR2 is YYEKEE (reference sequence). The CDR3 is 14 amino acids. CDR3 coding DNA: TGTGCCAGCAGACTGACAGGGAAAGGAGAGACCCAGTACTTC. Translating it yields CASRLTGKGETQYF.

This clonotype was seen at least ten times. The rearrangement links TRBV4-3 to TRBJ1-2; D call uncertain. Trimming took 0 bases from V and 4 from J, leaving 12 bases between them. This CDR3 has 15 residues. CDR1 and CDR2 (germline): LGHNA, YSLEER. The CDR3 nucleotides are TGCGCCAGCAGCCAAGATCAGGCAGACATCTATGGCTACACCTTC. It specifies CASSQDQADIYGYTF.

This clonotype has more than one count but fewer than ten. The rearrangement uses TRBV20-1 and TRBJ2-7, with 8 bases fitting TRBD1. Germline values: CDR1 DFQATT, CDR2 SNEGSKA (reference sequence). This CDR3 spans 14 amino acids. The V and J ends lost 7 bases and 6 bases, in that order; junction bases with no gene match: 14. CDR3 loop: CSVPVTGVSSEQYF. In DNA form, the CDR3 reads TGCAGTGTCCCCGTGACAGGGGTGTCGTCCGAGCAGTACTTC.

A few counts support this clonotype. The chain links TRBV20-1 to TRBJ1-1, with TRBD1 as a possible D gene (6 bases). This CDR3 has 13 residues. Germline lookup yields CDR1 DFQATT and CDR2 SNEGSKA (reference sequence). Trimming pared 5 bases from V and 1 base from J, leaving 11 bases between. The CDR3 reads CSALGHRNTEAFF. The CDR3 DNA follows: TGCAGTGCTTTGGGACACAGGAACACTGAAGCTTTCTTT.

This chain links TRBV7-2 with TRBJ2-7; a possible D gene is TRBD1 (6 bases). Trimming took off 2 bases at V and 3 bases at J, with 11 bases between the two ends. The CDR3 extends over 14 amino acids. The germline V gene has CDR1 SGHTA and CDR2 FQGNSA. This CDR3 reads CASSLNRDVYEQYF. CDR3 DNA sequence: TGTGCCAGCAGCTTAAACAGGGACGTCTACGAGCAGTACTTC.

This clonotype turned up a few times. The rearrangement links TRBV6-5 to TRBJ2-1; 7 positions agree with TRBD2. There are 15 residues in the CDR3. J was trimmed by 4 bases and V by 3 bases; bases with no gene match: 6. From germline, CDR1 is MNHEY and CDR2 SVGAGI. CDR3 sequence (DNA): TGTGCCAGCAGTTATGGGGGAGGGCCGTACAATGAGCAGTTCTTC. It specifies CASSYGGGPYNEQFF.

This clonotype was seen a handful of times. The V call is TRBV10-2, the J call TRBJ1-4; the D gene is possibly TRBD1 (5 bases). V was cut by 3 bases and J by 6 bases, with 17 bases left in between. The germline V gene encodes CDR1 WSHSY and CDR2 SAAADI. The CDR3 has 16 residues. CDR3 protein: CASSDGRGRRDEKLFF. In nucleotides, the CDR3 is TGCGCCAGCAGTGACGGGAGGGGCCGCAGGGATGAAAAACTGTTTTTT.

This clonotype showed up just a few times. The rearrangement uses TRBV20-1 and TRBJ2-1, with 9 positions matching TRBD1. Germline-derived CDR1 and CDR2 are DFQATT and SNEGSKA (reference sequence). V gave up 5 bases and J gave up 4 bases; unmatched junction bases: 6. CDR3 length: 14 amino acids. This CDR3 reads CSASQGAAYNEQFF. CDR3 sequence (DNA): TGCAGTGCTTCACAGGGGGCAGCGTACAATGAGCAGTTCTTC.

The chain combines TRBV2 with TRBJ2-7; TRBD2 matches at 7 bases. With 3 bases clipped from V and 7 bases from J, the junction kept 9 bases outside the gene matches. The CDR3 spans 14 residues. Germline-derived CDR1 and CDR2 are SNHLY and FYNNEI. The CDR3 DNA sequence: TGTGCCAGCAGTGAGTTACAAAGGGGAGGGGAGCAGTACTTC. It codes for CASSELQRGGEQYF.

The gene calls are TRBV7-2 and TRBJ2-5; 7 bases agree with TRBD2. This CDR3 comprises 16 residues. Germline V gene lookup returns CDR1 SGHTA and CDR2 FQGNSA. Trimming at V came to 2 bases and at J to 0 bases, leaving 6 bases not matched to a gene. The CDR3 spells CASSLLPSGYQETQYF. The CDR3 DNA reads as TGTGCCAGCAGCTTACTGCCTAGCGGATACCAAGAGACCCAGTACTTC.

This clonotype has at least ten counts. The chain links TRBV20-1 to TRBJ1-1, with D possibly matching TRBD1 (5 bases). This CDR3 is 14 amino acids long. V lost 3 bases and J lost 8, with 19 bases in between. The V gene's germline CDR1 is DFQATT and CDR2 SNEGSKA (reference sequence). The CDR3 spells CSASGGAGGLEAFF. Written as DNA, the CDR3 is TGCAGTGCTAGCGGAGGGGCCGGAGGGTTAGAAGCTTTCTTT.

The chain carries TRBV12-3 or TRBV12-4 and TRBJ1-6; possibly TRBD1 for D (6 bases). This CDR3 is 17 amino acids long. The germline V and J ends were trimmed by 6 bases and 3 bases, with 18 bases remaining between them. CDR3 amino acids: CASRVWEGGFYNSPLHF. The CDR3 bases are TGTGCCAGCAGAGTTTGGGAGGGGGGGTTCTATAATTCACCCCTCCACTTT.

The gene calls are TRBV12-3 or TRBV12-4 and TRBJ2-5; D is unresolved. The CDR3 is 13 residues long. V shed 4 bases and J shed 0 bases, with 6 bases lying between them. The CDR3 loop is CASSSVHQETQYF. DNA of the CDR3: TGTGCCAGCAGTTCAGTACACCAAGAGACCCAGTACTTC.

This clonotype came up many times. The chain recombines TRBV20-1 with TRBJ2-7; D gene ambiguous. The ends were cut back, 7 bases at V and 0 bases at J, with 13 bases in the middle. The CDR3 is made up of 13 amino acids. Germline V gene lookup returns CDR1 DFQATT and CDR2 SNEGSKA (reference sequence). In DNA form, the CDR3 reads TGCAGTGTGGCGCGAATCGTCTCCTACGAGCAGTACTTC. Protein sequence: CSVARIVSYEQYF.

The chain links TRBV6-2 or TRBV6-3 to TRBJ1-2, with TRBD1 as a possible D gene (6 bases). The V end lost 2 bases, the J end lost 2 bases, and 15 bases lay between the germline ends. Looked up from germline, CDR1 is MNHEY and CDR2 is SVGEGT. The CDR3 extends over 16 amino acids. The CDR3 region is CASSYEGQRFNYGYTF. DNA for the CDR3: TGTGCCAGCAGTTACGAAGGACAGCGATTCAACTATGGCTACACCTTC.

The V and J genes are TRBV20-1 and TRBJ2-1, with 9 bases identical to TRBD2. Germline loops: CDR1 DFQATT, CDR2 SNEGSKA (reference sequence). This CDR3 has 14 residues. V dropped 5 bases and J dropped 4; count of bases not matched to a gene: 6. The CDR3 sequence: CSALTSGYYNEQFF. CDR3 DNA sequence: TGCAGTGCTTTGACTAGCGGCTATTACAATGAGCAGTTCTTC.

The chain joins TRBV20-1 to TRBJ1-2; 7 nucleotides match TRBD1. V was pared by 4 bases and J by 8 bases, with 7 bases of the junction left unmatched. Looked up from germline, CDR1 is DFQATT and CDR2 is SNEGSKA (reference sequence). This CDR3 comprises 12 residues. The CDR3 region is CSAMEGAQGYTF. In DNA, the CDR3 is TGCAGTGCTATGGAGGGGGCGCAGGGCTACACCTTC.

There are a few counts of this clonotype. The gene calls are TRBV20-1 and TRBJ2-1; weak D call: TRBD2 (6 bases). Germline CDR1 and CDR2: DFQATT and SNEGSKA (reference sequence). CDR3 length: 16 amino acids. V was cut by 5 bases and J by 2 bases, with 19 bases left in between. Here the CDR3 DNA reads TGCAGTGCTGTACGGGTCTGGGCGGGACCCTACAATGAGCAGTTCTTC. Protein product: CSAVRVWAGPYNEQFF.

This clonotype appeared a few times. The chain joins TRBV7-2 to TRBJ2-6, with no clear D. The V gene lost 4 bases and the J gene lost 0 bases, with 10 bases spanning the gap. This CDR3 region has 16 residues. CDR1 is SGHTA, CDR2 FQGNSA, per germline. The CDR3 DNA reads as TGTGCCAGCAGCTCCCGGCGGAACTCTGGGGCCAACGTCCTGACTTTC. Its protein product is CASSSRRNSGANVLTF.

The genes are TRBV4-3 and TRBJ1-1, with a tentative D call TRBD1 (5 bases). V gave up 0 bases and J gave up 4 bases, with 12 bases separating them. The CDR3 is 15 amino acids. Germline V gene lookup returns CDR1 LGHNA and CDR2 YSLEER. CDR3 residues: CASSQDIREGTEAFF. CDR3 bases: TGCGCCAGCAGCCAAGATATCAGGGAAGGCACTGAAGCTTTCTTT.

The chain couples TRBV5-1 to TRBJ1-5; D ambiguous. CDR1 SGHRS and CDR2 YFSETQ come from the germline V gene. Trimming removed 0 bases at V and 9 bases at J, with 10 bases between. This CDR3 is 13 amino acids long. The DNA of the CDR3 is TGCGCCAGCAGCTTGGGTGTAGATAGGCCCCAGCATTTT. This sequence encodes CASSLGVDRPQHF. Combining the CDR3 with reference TRBV5-1 and TRBJ1-5 gives the whole variable domain KAGVTQTPRYLIKTRGQQVTLSCSPISGHRSVSWYQQTPGQGLQFLFEYFSETQRNKGNFPGRFSGRQFSNSRSEMNVSTLELGDSALYLCASSLGVDRPQHFGDGTRLSIL.

V and J are TRBV4-1 and TRBJ2-7; D is possibly TRBD1 (6 bases). Trimming stripped 3 bases from V and 6 bases from J, with 15 bases between. Germline V gene lookup returns CDR1 MGHRA and CDR2 YSYEKL. The CDR3 totals 14 residues. CDR3 DNA sequence: TGCGCCAGCAGCCAGGAATTACAGGGTTCCGAGCAGTACTTC. This encodes CASSQELQGSEQYF.

V usage is TRBV4-1 and J usage is TRBJ2-3; 9 bases map to TRBD2. The CDR3 spans 15 residues. J lost 4 bases, V lost 3 bases, and 5 bases had no gene match. CDR1 is MGHRA and CDR2 is YSYEKL in the germline V gene. CDR3 in amino acids: CASSHPGLAPDTQYF. As DNA, the CDR3 is TGCGCCAGCAGCCACCCGGGACTAGCCCCAGATACGCAGTATTTT.

The chain combines TRBV3-1 with TRBJ1-6, with D perhaps TRBD1 (6 bases). The V and J ends lost 2 bases and 7 bases respectively, with 18 bases between them. The CDR3 totals 17 residues. CDR1 is LGHDT, CDR2 YNNKEL, per germline (reference sequence). In DNA form, the CDR3 reads TGTGCCAGCAGCCAACTTATACGGGGGGCAAGGAATTCACCCCTCCACTTT. This translates into CASSQLIRGARNSPLHF.